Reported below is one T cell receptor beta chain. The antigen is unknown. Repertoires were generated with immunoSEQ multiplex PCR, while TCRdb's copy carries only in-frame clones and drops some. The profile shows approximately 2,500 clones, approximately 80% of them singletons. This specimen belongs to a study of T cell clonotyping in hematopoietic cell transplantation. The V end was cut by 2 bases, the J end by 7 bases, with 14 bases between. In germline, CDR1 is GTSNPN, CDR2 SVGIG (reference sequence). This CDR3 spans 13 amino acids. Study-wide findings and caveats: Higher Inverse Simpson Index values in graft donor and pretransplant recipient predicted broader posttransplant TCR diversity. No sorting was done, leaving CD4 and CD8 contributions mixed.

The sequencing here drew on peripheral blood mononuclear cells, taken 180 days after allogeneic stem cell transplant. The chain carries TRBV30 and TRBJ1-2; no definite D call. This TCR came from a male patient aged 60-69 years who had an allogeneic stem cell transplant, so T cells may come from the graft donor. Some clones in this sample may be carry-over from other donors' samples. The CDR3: CAWSTRATVGYTF. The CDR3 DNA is TGTGCCTGGAGTACCCGGGCCACAGTTGGCTACACCTTC.